This entry lists 31 T cell receptor beta chains sequenced from one sample in a study of identical twins. TCRdb analysed the 5' RACE reads with MiXCR anew, one entry per CDR3 protein. This repertoire shows around 690,000 distinct CDR3 sequences, 21% found once; its top ten account for over 4%. These records were also assigned to another study, of T cells expressing NK-cell markers.

Input material: PBMCs. The source is a young woman in good health.

The genes are TRBV7-3 and TRBJ2-5; 7 positions agree with TRBD2. Germline V gene data show CDR1 as SGHTA and CDR2 as FQGTGA. The CDR3 sequence is 17 residues long. J lost 1 base, V lost 5 bases, and 13 bases had no gene match. CDR3 DNA: TGTGCCAGCAGCCCCACTCGGCCAGCGGGGATCCAAGAGACCCAGTACTTC. It yields the protein CASSPTRPAGIQETQYF.

This clonotype has only one observation. The chain uses TRBV20-1 and TRBJ2-2; no clear D. Looked up from germline, CDR1 is DFQATT and CDR2 is SNEGSKA (reference sequence). The CDR3 spans 13 residues. V lost 6 bases to trimming and J lost 5 bases, with 13 bases between them. The DNA of the CDR3 is TGCAGTGCCCCGTCGTCCGGGACCGGGGAGCTGTTTTTT. It is translated as CSAPSSGTGELFF.

In this sample, this clonotype turned up many times. The rearrangement links TRBV30 to TRBJ2-7; D is uncertain. CDR1 is GTSNPN, CDR2 SVGIG, per germline (reference sequence). This CDR3 comprises 9 residues. V lost 8 bases and J lost 5, with 7 bases in between. The CDR3 here is CAAGHEQYF. The CDR3 DNA is TGTGCCGCCGGCCACGAGCAGTACTTC. The full variable domain, rest sourced from reference TRBV30 and TRBJ2-7, is SQTIHQWPATLVQPVGSPLSLECTVEGTSNPNLYWYRQAAGRGLQLLFYSVGIGQISSEVPQNLSASRPQDRQFILSSKKLLLSDSGFYLCAAGHEQYFGPGTRLTVT.

This clonotype was counted between two and nine times. The chain employs TRBV20-1 and TRBJ1-1; D remains unclear. Germline values: CDR1 DFQATT, CDR2 SNEGSKA (reference sequence). The CDR3 is made up of 13 amino acids. V shed 5 bases and J shed 0 bases, with 10 bases lying between them. CDR3 in amino acids: CSAPIGLNTEAFF. CDR3 nucleotide sequence: TGCAGTGCTCCGATCGGTCTGAACACTGAAGCTTTCTTT.

The rearrangement links TRBV2 to TRBJ2-1, with 7 bases that match TRBD2. The CDR3 length is 16 residues. Trimming cost V 6 bases and J 0 bases; bases outside gene matches: 8. The germline gives CDR1 SNHLY, CDR2 FYNNEI. Here the CDR3 reads CASRARAGSSYNEQFF. As DNA, the CDR3 is TGTGCCAGCAGGGCCCGAGCGGGGAGCTCCTACAATGAGCAGTTCTTC.

The chain uses TRBV12-3 or TRBV12-4 and TRBJ2-3, with unresolved D. The CDR3 is made up of 14 amino acids. Trimming shortened V by 8 bases and J by 4 bases, and 16 bases separated the two germline ends. CDR3: CASLETNSADTQYF. For the CDR3, the DNA is TGTGCCAGCTTGGAGACGAACTCGGCAGATACGCAGTATTTT.

CDR3 DNA: TGTGCCAGCAGCAAGACTAGTCATGAGCAGTTCTTC. It codes for CASSKTSHEQFF. The V call is TRBV11-2, the J call TRBJ2-1; perhaps TRBD2 as D (6 bases). CDR1 is SGHAT, CDR2 FQNNGV, per germline. Trimming removed 5 bases from V and 8 bases from J, with 10 bases in between. This CDR3 is 12 amino acids long.

This clonotype was picked up a small number of times. The chain couples TRBV12-3 or TRBV12-4 to TRBJ2-2; D call uncertain. V was trimmed by 4 bases and J by 6 bases, leaving 6 bases between them. This CDR3 has 12 residues. The CDR3 sequence: CASSWIPGELFF. The CDR3 bases are TGTGCCAGCAGTTGGATCCCCGGGGAGCTGTTTTTT.

This clonotype was detected only a few times. The rearrangement joins TRBV2 to TRBJ2-7; a possible D gene is TRBD2 (5 bases). The V gene's germline CDR1 is SNHLY and CDR2 FYNNEI. CDR3 length: 13 residues. Trimming removed 6 bases at V and 3 bases at J, with 12 bases between. The CDR3 loop reads CASSPTSYYEQYF. In nucleotides, the CDR3 is TGTGCCAGCAGCCCCACTAGTTACTACGAGCAGTACTTC. Together with reference TRBV2 and TRBJ2-7, the CDR3 gives the full variable domain: EPEVTQTPSHQVTQMGQEVILRCVPISNHLYFYWYRQILGQKVEFLVSFYNNEISEKSEIFDDQFSVERPDGSNFTLKIRSTKLEDSAMYFCASSPTSYYEQYFGPGTRLTVT.

The chain carries TRBV13 and TRBJ1-1, with a weak D call TRBD1 (5 bases). Germline V gives CDR1 PRHDT, CDR2 FYEKMQ (reference sequence). The CDR3 is made up of 13 amino acids. V lost 2 bases, J lost 8 bases, and 12 bases lay in between. The CDR3 reads CASSLREGLEAFF. CDR3 nucleotide sequence: TGTGCCAGCAGCTTACGCGAGGGGTTGGAAGCTTTCTTT.

The chain combines TRBV20-1 with TRBJ2-7; D may match TRBD1 or TRBD2 (5 bases each). Deletions cut 3 bases from V and 2 bases from J, with 14 bases between. The CDR3 covers 14 residues. The germline V gene encodes CDR1 DFQATT and CDR2 SNEGSKA (reference sequence). The CDR3 coding sequence is TGCAGTGCTAGGGATCGGGACGGAGCCTACGAGCAGTACTTC. This translates into CSARDRDGAYEQYF.

J is TRBJ2-7 and V is TRBV21-1. TRBV21-1 is a pseudogene. CDR3 length: 11 residues. The CDR3 spells CASDGRSEQYF. The CDR3 coding sequence is TGTGCCAGCGACGGACGGAGCGAGCAGTACTTC.

The V call is TRBV9, the J call TRBJ2-1; maybe TRBD2 (5 bases). Trimming cost V 3 bases and J 8 bases, with 15 bases left between them. Germline V gene sequence: CDR1 SGDLS, CDR2 YYNGEE. There are 14 residues in the CDR3. CDR3: CASSAEGSEHEQFF. Written as DNA, the CDR3 is TGTGCCAGCAGCGCCGAGGGATCGGAGCATGAGCAGTTCTTC.

This rearrangement joins TRBV11-2 to TRBJ2-3; D could derive from TRBD1 or TRBD2 (5 bases each). The V gene lost 5 bases and the J gene lost 2 bases, with 29 bases spanning the gap. CDR3 length: 20 amino acids. Germline V gene data show CDR1 as SGHAT and CDR2 as FQNNGV. The DNA of the CDR3 is TGTGCCAGCAGCACAGCCCCACGGAGGATAGCCCCGGGGCTCACAGATACGCAGTATTTT. This sequence encodes CASSTAPRRIAPGLTDTQYF.

This clonotype occurred a few times. J is TRBJ2-5 and V is TRBV12-3 or TRBV12-4, with D hard to call. The CDR3 loop spans 14 amino acids. Trimming took 5 bases from V and 5 from J, leaving 15 bases between them. The CDR3 loop is CASSPAGPGETQYF. DNA for the CDR3: TGTGCCAGCAGTCCCGCAGGTCCTGGGGAGACCCAGTACTTC.

This clonotype was detected many times. This chain links TRBV20-1 with TRBJ2-5; 9 bases align to TRBD1. The V and J ends lost 6 bases and 4 bases, in that order; junction bases with no gene match: 3. CDR1 DFQATT and CDR2 SNEGSKA come from the germline V gene (reference sequence). This CDR3 region has 12 residues. CDR3 region: CSARDRVETQYF. The CDR3 DNA is TGCAGTGCCAGGGACAGGGTAGAGACCCAGTACTTC.

J is TRBJ2-2 and V is TRBV3-1; TRBD2 is a possible D gene (5 bases). This CDR3 is built from 14 residues. Looked up from germline, CDR1 is LGHDT and CDR2 is YNNKEL (reference sequence). Trimming removed 1 base from V and 6 bases from J, with 9 bases in between. CDR3 DNA: TGTGCCAGCAGCCAAGCCGGAGGCCCCGGGGAGCTGTTTTTT. It is translated as CASSQAGGPGELFF.

This clonotype has a count of ten or more. This rearrangement joins TRBV12-3 or TRBV12-4 to TRBJ1-5; tentatively, D is TRBD1 (5 bases). V shed 3 bases and J shed 2 bases, with 11 bases lying between them. This CDR3 has 15 residues. CDR3 in amino acids: CASSFSGGGNQPQHF. In DNA, the CDR3 is TGTGCCAGCAGTTTTTCCGGGGGAGGCAATCAGCCCCAGCATTTT.

This clonotype has ten or more counts. The rearrangement uses TRBV12-3 or TRBV12-4 and TRBJ2-7; TRBD1 matches at 9 bases. The CDR3 sequence is 15 residues long. V gave up 2 bases and J gave up 7 bases; unmatched junction bases: 9. CDR3 nucleotides: TGTGCCAGCAGTTTACGAGGGACAGGGCTGGGTGAGCAGTACTTC. Protein: CASSLRGTGLGEQYF.

The rearrangement joins TRBV24-1 to TRBJ2-1, with D perhaps matching TRBD1 (5 bases). V gave up 3 bases and J gave up 6 bases, with 17 bases separating them. The CDR3 runs to 16 residues. Germline V gene data show CDR1 as KGHDR and CDR2 as SFDVKD. CDR3 in amino acids: CATSDPRPQGLNEQFF. The CDR3 nucleotides read TGTGCCACCAGTGATCCCCGGCCCCAGGGTCTCAATGAGCAGTTCTTC.

This clonotype was counted only a few times. This chain uses TRBV5-1 with TRBJ2-7, with a tentative D call TRBD2 (6 bases). V shed 7 bases and J shed 3 bases, with 20 bases lying between them. This CDR3 contains 15 residues. Germline V CDR1 and CDR2: SGHRS, YFSETQ. CDR3 amino acids: CASALEGNGNYEQYF. CDR3 nucleotides: TGCGCCAGCGCTCTGGAGGGTAATGGGAACTACGAGCAGTACTTC. Supplemented by reference TRBV5-1 and TRBJ2-7, the full variable domain reads KAGVTQTPRYLIKTRGQQVTLSCSPISGHRSVSWYQQTPGQGLQFLFEYFSETQRNKGNFPGRFSGRQFSNSRSEMNVSTLELGDSALYLCASALEGNGNYEQYFGPGTRLTVT.

In its sample, this clonotype was seen many times. The chain links TRBV20-1 to TRBJ2-1; the D is unclear. V was trimmed by 0 bases and J by 8 bases, leaving 5 bases between them. CDR1 and CDR2 from the germline V gene are DFQATT and SNEGSKA (reference sequence). This CDR3 has 11 residues. The CDR3 nucleotides read TGCAGTGCTAGAGATGACTATGAGCAGTTCTTC. Its protein product is CSARDDYEQFF.

This clonotype was detected many times. This sequence joins TRBV12-3 or TRBV12-4 and TRBJ2-7; TRBD2 is a possible D gene (5 bases). CDR3 length equals 11 residues. V gave up 8 bases and J gave up 4 bases, with 9 bases separating them. CDR3 sequence reads: CASARGYEQYF. CDR3 DNA sequence: TGTGCCAGCGCCCGCGGGTACGAGCAGTACTTC.

The chain links TRBV4-2 to TRBJ1-5; no firm D call. This CDR3 comprises 16 residues. CDR1 is LGHNA and CDR2 is YNFKEQ in the germline V gene. Trimming took off 0 bases at V and 0 bases at J, with 9 bases between the two ends. CDR3 protein: CASSQDGRNSNQPQHF. CDR3 in DNA: TGTGCCAGCAGCCAAGACGGGCGAAATAGCAATCAGCCCCAGCATTTT.

This clonotype turned up a few times. The chain links TRBV6-1 to TRBJ1-5; D is possibly TRBD1 (5 bases). Trimming stripped 8 bases from V and 1 base from J, with 9 bases between. CDR1 is MNHNS, CDR2 SASEGT, per germline. This CDR3 spans 13 amino acids. The CDR3 region is CASGRVSNQPQHF. In nucleotides, the CDR3 is TGTGCCAGCGGCAGGGTGAGCAATCAGCCCCAGCATTTT.

This clonotype was picked up a small number of times. Written as DNA, the CDR3 is TGTGCCCCTGGGGGGGGAAAATTCACAGATACGCAGTATTTT. Translating gives CAPGGGKFTDTQYF. The V gene is TRBV10-3, the J gene TRBJ2-3, with TRBD2 identical over 7 bases. The germline V gene encodes CDR1 ENHRY and CDR2 SYGVKD. V dropped 11 bases and J dropped 2; count of bases not matched to a gene: 10. This CDR3 is built from 14 residues.

This clonotype was observed a few times. The chain links TRBV5-6 to TRBJ2-7; D tentatively reads TRBD1 or TRBD2 (7 bases each). V lost 1 base to trimming and J lost 5 bases, with 16 bases between them. CDR3 length: 15 amino acids. CDR1 is SGHDT and CDR2 is YYEEEE in the germline V gene. CDR3 nucleotides: TGTGCCAGCAGCTTGCCAGGGGGGGAAATGAACGAGCAGTACTTC. Encoded protein: CASSLPGGEMNEQYF.

The V gene is TRBV6-5, the J gene TRBJ1-1, with D unclear. CDR1 and CDR2 from the germline V gene are MNHEY and SVGAGI. The CDR3 loop spans 14 amino acids. Deletions cut 0 bases from V and 1 base from J, with 6 bases between. CDR3 amino acids: CASSYSEGNTEAFF. Written as DNA, the CDR3 is TGTGCCAGCAGTTACTCAGAGGGGAACACTGAAGCTTTCTTT.

The table lists this clonotype with many counts. The V and J genes are TRBV5-1 and TRBJ1-1, with 9 bases fitting TRBD1. There are 17 residues in the CDR3. Germline trimming cut 3 bases from V and 5 bases from J; bases unmatched to any gene: 14. Germline V CDR1 and CDR2: SGHRS, YFSETQ. CDR3 bases: TGCGCCAGCAGCTCCTATTATACAGGGGGCACGGTTACTGAAGCTTTCTTT. This translates into CASSSYYTGGTVTEAFF.

Ten or more counts support this clonotype. The V gene is TRBV12-3 or TRBV12-4, the J gene TRBJ1-5; D might be TRBD1 (5 bases). The CDR3 runs to 14 residues. Deletions cut 6 bases from V and 0 bases from J, with 9 bases between. CDR3 residues: CASSRGDSNQPQHF. The CDR3 DNA reads as TGTGCCAGCAGCCGGGGGGATAGCAATCAGCCCCAGCATTTT.

The chain carries TRBV7-2 and TRBJ2-7, with 7 positions matching TRBD2. V lost 1 base to trimming and J lost 3 bases; unmatched junction nucleotides: 6. The CDR3 sequence is 15 residues long. CDR1 is SGHTA and CDR2 is FQGNSA in the germline V gene. The CDR3 loop reads CASSLGTGGRYEQYF. CDR3 sequence (DNA): TGTGCCAGCAGCTTAGGGACGGGAGGACGCTACGAGCAGTACTTC.